Following are 30 T cell receptor beta chains from one sample sequenced in a study of blood T cells in healthy people across ages. With a J-beta primer mix and a sample-barcoded 5' primer, a second PCR ran about 6 to 11 cycles. TCRdb redid the calling of the 5' RACE reads with MiXCR, one entry per CDR3 protein. The sample includes about 1.1 million distinct CDR3 sequences, roughly two fifths seen only once; the top ten take about 12%. The sample was blood. The receptor set was obtained from a man aged 18 to 29 in good health.

The V gene is TRBV7-9, the J gene TRBJ2-4; no firm D call. The V and J ends lost 6 bases and 0 bases respectively, with 15 bases between them. CDR1 and CDR2 from the germline V gene are SEHNR and FQNEAQ (reference sequence). The CDR3 sequence is 16 residues long. The CDR3 nucleotides read TGTGCCAGCAGTAAATCCCACGGGCTAGCCAAAAACATTCAGTACTTC. The encoded protein is CASSKSHGLAKNIQYF. Full variable domain (rest looked up from reference TRBV7-9 and TRBJ2-4): DTGVSQNPRHKITKRGQNVTFRCDPISEHNRLYWYRQTLGQGPEFLTYFQNEAQLEKSRLLSDRFSAERPKGSFSTLEIQRTEQGDSAMYLCASSKSHGLAKNIQYFGAGTRLSVL.

Turning to this clonotype: The junction differs from germline at one of its ends, possibly a read error. The rearrangement joins TRBV20-1 to TRBJ2-1; 11 positions agree with TRBD2. From germline, CDR1 is DFQATT and CDR2 SNEGSKA (reference sequence). The CDR3 contains 14 residues. The CDR3 loop reads CGARTSGSGNEQFF. In DNA, the CDR3 is TGCGGTGCTCGGACTAGCGGGTCTGGGAATGAGCAGTTCTTC.

The sample holds a few counts of this clonotype. This chain links TRBV5-5 with TRBJ1-4; unclear D gene. This CDR3 region has 10 residues. Germline assignment: CDR1 SGHKS and CDR2 YYEKEE (reference sequence). The V end lost 5 bases, the J end lost 8 bases, and 4 bases lay between the germline ends. The CDR3 protein is CASSGEKLFF. As DNA, the CDR3 is TGTGCCAGCAGTGGGGAAAAACTGTTTTTT. Full variable domain (remainder filled in from reference TRBV5-5 and TRBJ1-4): DAGVTQSPTHLIKTRGQQVTLRCSPISGHKSVSWYQQVLGQGPQFIFQYYEKEERGRGNFPDRFSARQFPNYSSELNVNALLLGDSALYLCASSGEKLFFGSGTQLSVL.

This clonotype was seen a single time. The chain has TRBV5-1 and TRBJ1-1; D remains unclear. Germline assignment: CDR1 SGHRS and CDR2 YFSETQ. The germline V and J ends were trimmed by 0 bases and 8 bases, with 11 bases remaining between them. The CDR3 sequence is 13 residues long. The CDR3 sequence: CASSLGSTGEAFF. The CDR3 coding sequence is TGCGCCAGCAGCTTGGGATCTACTGGGGAAGCTTTCTTT.

The chain is built from TRBV12-3 or TRBV12-4 and TRBJ1-2; the D is unclear. This CDR3 comprises 13 residues. Trimming cost V 3 bases and J 1 base, with 6 bases left between them. Here the CDR3 reads CASSLDYNYGYTF. CDR3 DNA sequence: TGTGCCAGCAGTTTGGATTATAACTATGGCTACACCTTC.

The rearrangement joins TRBV4-3 to TRBJ1-6; a weak D match, TRBD1 (6 bases). This CDR3 has 15 residues. V was cut by 2 bases and J by 8 bases, with 13 bases left in between. The germline gives CDR1 LGHNA, CDR2 YSLEER. CDR3 loop: CASSQTGTKDSPLHF. The CDR3 DNA is TGCGCCAGCAGCCAAACCGGGACAAAAGATTCACCCCTCCACTTT.

In its sample, this clonotype was seen a few times. The chain has TRBV29-1 and TRBJ1-2; D remains unclear. Germline V lookup: CDR1 SQVTM, CDR2 ANQGSEA. Trimming removed 7 bases at V and 0 bases at J, with 12 bases between. This CDR3 has 13 amino acids. The CDR3 DNA sequence: TGCAGCGGCTGGACTGGGGCTAACTATGGCTACACCTTC. Translation gives CSGWTGANYGYTF. Using reference TRBV29-1 and TRBJ1-2 for the parts outside the CDR3, the full variable domain is SAVISQKPSRDICQRGTSLTIQCQVDSQVTMMFWYRQQPGQSLTLIATANQGSEATYESGFVIDKFPISRPNLTFSTLTVSNMSPEDSSIYLCSGWTGANYGYTFGSGTRLTVV.

This clonotype has a handful of counts. The chain is built from TRBV10-3 and TRBJ2-7, with 8 bases that match TRBD1. The CDR3 covers 15 residues. The V segment lost 4 bases and the J segment 2 bases; nucleotides outside the gene matches: 7. Germline assignment: CDR1 ENHRY and CDR2 SYGVKD. The DNA for the CDR3 is TGTGCCATCAGTGTCGGTACAGGGGGAGCCTACGAGCAGTACTTC. The encoded protein is CAISVGTGGAYEQYF.

The chain carries TRBV28 and TRBJ2-3; D may be TRBD1 (5 bases). V lost 5 bases to trimming and J lost 6 bases, with 15 bases between them. This CDR3 is 14 amino acids long. Looked up from germline, CDR1 is MDHEN and CDR2 is SYDVKM. CDR3: CASSPPPGWDTQYF. The CDR3 bases are TGTGCCAGCAGTCCCCCGCCAGGGTGGGATACGCAGTATTTT.

J is TRBJ2-2 and V is TRBV27, with TRBD2 matching over 9 bases. V was pared by 7 bases and J by 7 bases, with 7 bases of the junction left unmatched. This CDR3 is 14 amino acids long. Germline values: CDR1 MNHEY, CDR2 SMNVEV (reference sequence). The CDR3 reads CASKQRGVIGELFF. CDR3 nucleotide sequence: TGTGCCAGCAAGCAGCGGGGGGTGATCGGGGAGCTGTTTTTT.

In nucleotides, the CDR3 is TGCGCCAGCAGCCCTCAAGTGGTGGCTGGAACCTACGAGCAGTACTTC. The encoded protein is CASSPQVVAGTYEQYF. This chain uses TRBV4-3 with TRBJ2-7; no firm D call. V was trimmed by 4 bases and J by 2 bases, leaving 18 bases between them. The CDR3 extends over 16 amino acids. The V gene's germline CDR1 is LGHNA and CDR2 YSLEER.

This clonotype was observed a few times. The chain couples TRBV2 to TRBJ2-3; D is perhaps TRBD2 (5 bases). This CDR3 has 16 amino acids. CDR1 and CDR2 (germline): SNHLY, FYNNEI. Trimming cost V 3 bases and J 4 bases, with 17 bases left between them. CDR3 DNA: TGTGCCAGCAGTGAGGTCTTAGGTGAGGGCCCAGATACGCAGTATTTT. It translates to CASSEVLGEGPDTQYF.

To note about this clonotype: One end of the junction does not line up with germline, which may come from a read error. The chain links TRBV10-3 to TRBJ1-1, with D perhaps matching TRBD1 (6 bases). This CDR3 is 14 amino acids long. The germline V gene encodes CDR1 ENHRY and CDR2 SYGVKD. CDR3 nucleotides: TGTGCCGTCAGCCCACAGGGAGCGGACACTGAAGCTTTCTTT. It encodes CAVSPQGADTEAFF.

This clonotype was seen more than once but under ten times. The rearrangement joins TRBV2 to TRBJ2-1, with 8 positions matching TRBD1. The trim removed 10 bases at V and 8 bases at J, leaving 7 bases unmatched. This CDR3 has 12 amino acids. Germline lookup yields CDR1 SNHLY and CDR2 FYNNEI. DNA for the CDR3: TGTGCCACCGTGACGGGACAGGATGAGCAGTTCTTC. Translated: CATVTGQDEQFF.

The CDR3: CASSAENTIYF. CDR3 sequence (DNA): TGTGCCAGCAGTGCGGAAAACACCATATATTTT. V and J are TRBV2 and TRBJ1-3; D is ambiguous. V dropped 4 bases and J dropped 6 bases, with 4 bases sitting between them. Germline V CDR1 and CDR2: SNHLY, FYNNEI. The CDR3 consists of 11 residues.

This clonotype has only a few counts. V and J are TRBV5-6 and TRBJ1-6; no firm D call. V was cut by 3 bases and J by 6 bases, with 10 bases left in between. CDR1 is SGHDT, CDR2 YYEEEE, per germline. This CDR3 is built from 14 residues. The CDR3 bases are TGTGCCAGCAGCTCGACGGGAACTAATTCACCCCTCCACTTT. Translated, it gives CASSSTGTNSPLHF.

There are a few counts of this clonotype. The chain combines TRBV28 with TRBJ2-3; D remains ambiguous. The ends were cut back, 5 bases at V and 4 bases at J, with 16 bases in the middle. This CDR3 has 15 residues. Germline-derived CDR1 and CDR2 are MDHEN and SYDVKM. CDR3 in DNA: TGTGCCAGCAGTCCCCCCGTTGGGAACCCAGATACGCAGTATTTT. It yields the protein CASSPPVGNPDTQYF.

In this sample, this clonotype turned up a few times. V gene TRBV9 combines with J gene TRBJ2-7, with unresolved D. Germline V gene sequence: CDR1 SGDLS, CDR2 YYNGEE. The CDR3 contains 13 residues. Trimming took off 0 bases at V and 5 bases at J, with 9 bases between the two ends. The CDR3 bases are TGTGCCAGCAGCGTAGGTGGAGAAGACGAGCAGTACTTC. It codes for CASSVGGEDEQYF.

This clonotype was recorded a few times. This rearrangement joins TRBV6-5 to TRBJ1-5; 7 bases fit TRBD1. The CDR3 loop spans 16 amino acids. The germline gives CDR1 MNHEY, CDR2 SVGAGI. With 6 bases clipped from V and 1 base from J, the junction kept 9 bases outside the gene matches. Here the CDR3 reads CASSISSTGSNQPQHF. CDR3 in DNA: TGTGCCAGCAGCATTTCCTCGACAGGGAGCAATCAGCCCCAGCATTTT.

This clonotype has more than one count but fewer than ten. This sequence joins TRBV4-3 and TRBJ2-7; 11 nucleotides match TRBD2. Germline lookup yields CDR1 LGHNA and CDR2 YSLEER. There are 14 residues in the CDR3. V lost 0 bases to trimming and J lost 7 bases; unmatched junction nucleotides: 2. CDR3 sequence: CASSQDSGGDEQYF. CDR3 DNA: TGCGCCAGCAGCCAAGATAGCGGGGGGGATGAGCAGTACTTC.

This clonotype was detected a few times. This chain joins TRBV4-2 and TRBJ1-1, with TRBD1 as a possible D gene (5 bases). Germline V lookup: CDR1 LGHNA, CDR2 YNFKEQ. V lost 10 bases and J 8 bases, leaving 14 bases between the germline ends. The CDR3 covers 11 residues. CDR3 protein: CATSTGQEAFF. For the CDR3, the DNA is TGTGCCACCTCAACAGGCCAAGAAGCTTTCTTT.

The J gene is TRBJ2-3, the V gene TRBV3-1; D uncertain. V was pared by 1 base and J by 4 bases, with 12 bases between. From germline, CDR1 is LGHDT and CDR2 YNNKEL (reference sequence). This CDR3 contains 15 residues. CDR3: CASSQGSVNSDTQYF. The CDR3 DNA reads TGTGCCAGCAGCCAAGGCTCCGTGAATTCAGATACGCAGTATTTT.

V gene TRBV6-6 combines with J gene TRBJ2-3; D possibly corresponds to TRBD2 (6 bases). The CDR3 has 15 residues. Germline lookup yields CDR1 MNHNY and CDR2 SVGAGI (reference sequence). Trimming shortened V by 6 bases and J by 5 bases, and 18 bases separated the two germline ends. The CDR3 region has the DNA TGTGCCAGCAGCTCCACACTAGCCCCTAAAGATACGCAGTATTTT. It is translated as CASSSTLAPKDTQYF.

This clonotype was counted a few times. This chain uses TRBV7-9 with TRBJ2-7; tentatively, D is TRBD1 or TRBD2 (6 bases each). The CDR3 consists of 17 residues. The germline gives CDR1 SEHNR, CDR2 FQNEAQ (reference sequence). Trimming took off 0 bases at V and 5 bases at J, with 20 bases between the two ends. CDR3 region: CASSLALPLRDKDEQYF. DNA of the CDR3: TGTGCCAGCAGCTTAGCGCTTCCCCTGCGGGACAAGGACGAGCAGTACTTC.

This clonotype has more than one count but fewer than ten. The genes are TRBV12-3 or TRBV12-4 and TRBJ2-3; 7 bases agree with TRBD1. With 7 bases clipped from V and 13 bases from J, the junction kept 8 bases outside the gene matches. The CDR3 runs 11 residues. The DNA of the CDR3 is TGTGCCAGCAACCGACAGGGATTCGAGTATTTT. As protein: CASNRQGFEYF.

The chain joins TRBV14 to TRBJ1-5, with D perhaps TRBD1 (6 bases). The CDR3 runs 14 residues. In germline, CDR1 is SGHDN, CDR2 FVKESK. V was pared by 2 bases and J by 13 bases, with 18 bases between. The CDR3 sequence: CASSQSSGQTKQHF. CDR3 nucleotide sequence: TGTGCCAGCAGCCAATCATCCGGACAGACCAAACAGCATTTT.

V and J are TRBV7-2 and TRBJ1-1; D not resolved. CDR1 is SGHTA, CDR2 FQGNSA, per germline. The V and J ends lost 5 bases and 5 bases respectively, with 9 bases between them. The CDR3 spans 12 residues. In nucleotides, the CDR3 is TGTGCCAGCAGCCCGAAGGTTACTGAAGCTTTCTTT. Protein: CASSPKVTEAFF. The full variable domain, with the rest looked up from reference TRBV7-2 and TRBJ1-1, is GAGVSQSPSNKVTEKGKDVELRCDPISGHTALYWYRQSLGQGLEFLIYFQGNSAPDKSGLPSDRFSAERTGGSVSTLTIQRTQQEDSAVYLCASSPKVTEAFFGQGTRLTVV.

Many counts were recorded for this clonotype. The chain uses TRBV4-2 and TRBJ2-7, with a weak D call TRBD1 (5 bases). In germline, CDR1 is LGHNA, CDR2 YNFKEQ. Trimming cost V 0 bases and J 0 bases, with 6 bases left between them. CDR3 length equals 14 residues. The CDR3 loop reads CASSQETASYEQYF. The CDR3 bases are TGTGCCAGCAGCCAAGAGACAGCCTCCTACGAGCAGTACTTC.

This clonotype was picked up one time. The DNA for the CDR3 is TGTGCCAGCAGGGGCTCTAATTCAAACTACAATGAGCAGTACTTC. This encodes CASRGSNSNYNEQYF. This rearrangement joins TRBV25-1 to TRBJ2-7; D is unclear. The CDR3 has 15 amino acids. Trimming stripped 6 bases from V and 7 bases from J, with 22 bases between. CDR1 is MGHDK, CDR2 SYGVNS, per germline.

The table lists this clonotype with a few counts. The rearrangement links TRBV6-5 to TRBJ2-7; 8 nucleotides line up with TRBD2. Germline trimming cut 6 bases from V and 4 bases from J; bases unmatched to any gene: 14. There are 16 residues in the CDR3. Germline CDR1 MNHEY, CDR2 SVGAGI. CDR3 protein: CASSSNPGLAVYEQYF. The CDR3 DNA sequence: TGTGCCAGCAGCTCGAATCCCGGACTAGCCGTGTACGAGCAGTACTTC.